The entry that follows covers one T cell receptor beta chain sequence. Bulk TCR library preparation followed previously described methods with listed TCR primers. A single record per CDR3 protein comes from TCRdb applying MiXCR to the PCR reads. The sample has about 630,000 distinct CDR3 sequences, about 25% seen once. The data stem from a study of molecular identifiers for immune sequencing clone quantification. Study in general: Four portions were sequenced after RNA from around 20,000 or 99,000 naive CD8 cells was split five ways in replicates.

This CDR3 comprises 15 residues. Germline loops: CDR1 MGHDK, CDR2 SYGVNS. Between the trimmed V and J ends, which lost 5 bases and 5 bases, there was a span of 18 bases. CD8+CD4-CCR7+CD45RA+ cells were sorted as naive CD8 T cells. The clonotype was recovered from a human donor in good health. Some libraries in this study had Jurkat cell RNA spiked in. The sequenced material came from naive CD8+ T cells from blood, with Jurkat cell RNA spiked in. Subset noted: FACS-sorted CD8+CD4-CCR7+CD45RA+ naive T cells. This chain connects TRBV25-1 to TRBJ2-5, with D unclear. This chain's CDR3 is CASSTSHQSRETQYF. Here the CDR3 DNA reads TGTGCCAGCAGTACCTCCCACCAGAGTAGGGAGACCCAGTACTTC.